The rows below give T cell receptor beta chains drawn from one sample of a study of blood T cell repertoires in COVID-19. Repertoires were generated with immunoSEQ multiplex PCR, while TCRdb's copy carries only in-frame clones and drops some. The sample comprises about 190,000 clones, approximately 80% of which are singletons, and 13% rests with the top ten. Sequencing was performed on peripheral blood. These TCRs come from a man aged 50-60 years who had recovered from COVID-19. Each CDR3 is given with its conserved first and last residue. The D gene is left open where the match is weak. The size field is filled for only some rows; it gives once, few, many or a size class.

V gene	clone size	D gene	J gene	CDR3 DNA	CDR3 protein
TRBV28	NA	TRBD2	TRBJ2-3	TGTGCCAGCGGAGGTAGCGGGAGAGTTTCAGATACGCAGTATTTT	CASGGSGRVSDTQYF
TRBV11-3	few	TRBD2	TRBJ2-1	TGTGCCAGCAGCCTGGGACTAGCGGAGGGGGATGAGCAGTTCTTC	CASSLGLAEGDEQFF
TRBV6-5	NA	TRBD1	TRBJ2-7	TGTGCCAGCAGTTACCCGGGACAGGGTCACGAGCAGTACTTC	CASSYPGQGHEQYF
TRBV6-5	NA	NA	TRBJ2-7	TGTGCCAGCAGGCCTTACGGACAGAGAGACTACGAGCAGTACTTC	CASRPYGQRDYEQYF
TRBV9	NA	TRBD2	TRBJ2-3	TGTGCCAGCAGCGTAGGCGTGGTAGCGGGGGCCACAGATACGCAGTATTTT	CASSVGVVAGATDTQYF
TRBV5-7	NA	NA	TRBJ1-2	TGTGCCAGCAGCGCCCAACCCAGAACGGTGGGGCATAACTATGGCTACACCTTC	CASSAQPRTVGHNYGYTF
TRBV7-7	NA	TRBD1	TRBJ2-1	TGTGCCAGCAGCACGAGCAGGGGGAATGAGCAGTTCTTC	CASSTSRGNEQFF
TRBV9	NA	NA	TRBJ1-1	TGTGCCAGCAGCGTACGGGTGAACACTGAAGCTTTCTTT	CASSVRVNTEAFF
TRBV29-1	NA	TRBD1	TRBJ1-1	TGCAGCGTTGCGGGGGCAGGGGGTGCGAACACTGAAGCTTTCTTT	CSVAGAGGANTEAFF
TRBV5-1	NA	NA	TRBJ2-3	TGCGCCAGCAGCTTTACAGGGTTTATCTCCGATACGCAGTATTTT	CASSFTGFISDTQYF
TRBV28	NA	NA	TRBJ2-1	TGTGCCAGCAGTTACCCTAGCAGATACAATGAGCAGTTCTTC	CASSYPSRYNEQFF
TRBV9	NA	TRBD2	TRBJ2-7	TGTGCCAGCAGCGTTAATAGCGGGACCCTCTCCTACGAGCAGTACTTC	CASSVNSGTLSYEQYF
TRBV7-9	NA	NA	TRBJ2-5	TGTGCCAGCAGCTTATTTTTTGGAATAGCGTACGCCCAGTACTTC	CASSLFFGIAYAQYF
TRBV14	NA	NA	TRBJ2-6	TGTGCCAGCAGCCCGGGCTCTGGGGCCAACGTCCTGACTTTC	CASSPGSGANVLTF
TRBV7-9	NA	NA	TRBJ1-2	TGTGCCAGCAGCTTAGTACAGGGCATGGATGGCTACACCTTC	CASSLVQGMDGYTF
TRBV27	NA	NA	TRBJ1-3	TGTGCCAGCAGTATAAAACAGCCTAACCCTGGAAACACCATATATTTT	CASSIKQPNPGNTIYF
TRBV5-1	NA	TRBD2	TRBJ2-3	TGCGCCAGCAGCCCCCCCGGGATAGCGGGAGTCACGCAGTATTTT	CASSPPGIAGVTQYF
TRBV7-2	NA	NA	TRBJ1-4	TGTGCCAGCAGCTTCGGACAGATAACAACTAATGAAAAACTGTTTTTT	CASSFGQITTNEKLFF
TRBV1	NA	NA	TRBJ2-3	TGCACCAGCAGCCAGGTCGGGACAGGGTGTCCTTCGGATACGCAGTATTTT	CTSSQVGTGCPSDTQYF
TRBV15	NA	NA	TRBJ2-7	TGTGCCACCAGCAGAGTGCAGTCTCTTTCCTACGAGCAGTACTTC	CATSRVQSLSYEQYF
TRBV5-5	NA	TRBD1	TRBJ1-5	TGTGCCAGCAGCCTTTACAGGGGCGGGCAGCCCCAGCATTTT	CASSLYRGGQPQHF
TRBV10-3	once	TRBD2	TRBJ2-7	TGTGCCATCAGTGAGTTGGTAGCGGGAGGGTTCGTGCGTGAGCAGTACTTC	CAISELVAGGFVREQYF
TRBV10-3	NA	TRBD1	TRBJ1-5	TGTGCCATGACAGGGGGTTTGGGTCAGCCCCAGCATTTT	CAMTGGLGQPQHF
TRBV5-1	NA	NA	TRBJ2-2	TGCGCCAGCAGCTTGGACAGGGCGGCCGGGGAGCTGTTTTTT	CASSLDRAAGELFF
TRBV11-2	NA	TRBD1	TRBJ2-7	TGTGCCAGCAGCCCCGGATTCGGGACAGGGCCGTTTGCTGTGTACGAGCAGTACTTC	CASSPGFGTGPFAVYEQYF
TRBV5-1	NA	TRBD2	TRBJ2-2	TGCGCCAGCAGCCGCGCGGGAGAAGACACCGGGGAGCTGTTTTTT	CASSRAGEDTGELFF